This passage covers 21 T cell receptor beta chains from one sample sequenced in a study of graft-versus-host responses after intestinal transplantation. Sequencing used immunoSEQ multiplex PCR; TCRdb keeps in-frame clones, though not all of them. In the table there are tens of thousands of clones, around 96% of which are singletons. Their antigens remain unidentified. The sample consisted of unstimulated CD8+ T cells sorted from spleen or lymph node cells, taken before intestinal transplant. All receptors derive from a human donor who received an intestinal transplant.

The chain's CDR3 is CASSSGQGIYNEQFF. The CDR3 bases are TGTGCCAGCAGCTCAGGACAGGGAATTTACAATGAGCAGTTCTTC. This chain links TRBV11-3 with TRBJ2-1; 8 bases fit TRBD1. Trimming at V came to 4 bases and at J to 4 bases, leaving 6 bases not matched to a gene. This CDR3 spans 15 amino acids. Germline V gives CDR1 SGHNT, CDR2 YENEEA.

The CDR3 bases are TGCAGCGTTGACTTACCCCAGGGGAGCACAGATACGCAGTATTTT. Encoded protein: CSVDLPQGSTDTQYF. V gene TRBV29-1 combines with J gene TRBJ2-3; TRBD1 might be the D (6 bases). The CDR3 is 15 residues long. The V gene lost 3 bases and the J gene lost 0 bases, with 13 bases spanning the gap. In germline, CDR1 is SQVTM, CDR2 ANQGSEA.

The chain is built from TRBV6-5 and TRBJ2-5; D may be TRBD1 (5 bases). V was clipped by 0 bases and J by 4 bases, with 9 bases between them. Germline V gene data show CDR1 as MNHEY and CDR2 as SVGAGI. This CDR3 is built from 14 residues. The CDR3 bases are TGTGCCAGCAGTTACTCGCAGGGCGGAGAGACCCAGTACTTC. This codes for CASSYSQGGETQYF.

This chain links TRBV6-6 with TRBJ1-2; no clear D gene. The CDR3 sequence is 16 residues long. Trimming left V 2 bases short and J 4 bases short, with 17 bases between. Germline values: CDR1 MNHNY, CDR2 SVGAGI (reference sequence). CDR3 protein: CASSYPPWSWGYGYTF. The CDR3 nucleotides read TGTGCCAGCAGTTACCCCCCTTGGAGTTGGGGCTATGGCTACACCTTC.

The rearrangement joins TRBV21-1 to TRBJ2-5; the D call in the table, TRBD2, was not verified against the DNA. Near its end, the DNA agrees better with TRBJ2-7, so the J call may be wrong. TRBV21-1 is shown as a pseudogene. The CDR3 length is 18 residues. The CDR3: CASSKGKAGRGPDYEQYF. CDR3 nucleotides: TGTGCCAGCAGCAAAGGAAAAGCGGGAAGGGGACCGGATTACGAGCAGTACTTC.

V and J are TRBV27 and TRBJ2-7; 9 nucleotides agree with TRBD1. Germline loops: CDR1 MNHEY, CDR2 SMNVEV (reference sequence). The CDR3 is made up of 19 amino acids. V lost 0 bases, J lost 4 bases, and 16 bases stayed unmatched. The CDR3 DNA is TGTGCCAGCAGTTTATCGCACGGACAGGGGCGCGGTGTGTGGTACGAGCAGTACTTC. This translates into CASSLSHGQGRGVWYEQYF.

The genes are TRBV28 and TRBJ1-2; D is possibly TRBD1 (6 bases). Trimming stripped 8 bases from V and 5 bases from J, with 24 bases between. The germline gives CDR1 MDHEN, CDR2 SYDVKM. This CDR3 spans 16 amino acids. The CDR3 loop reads CASHYEGGLGLYGYTF. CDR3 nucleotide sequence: TGTGCCAGCCACTATGAAGGGGGGTTGGGGCTATATGGCTACACCTTC.

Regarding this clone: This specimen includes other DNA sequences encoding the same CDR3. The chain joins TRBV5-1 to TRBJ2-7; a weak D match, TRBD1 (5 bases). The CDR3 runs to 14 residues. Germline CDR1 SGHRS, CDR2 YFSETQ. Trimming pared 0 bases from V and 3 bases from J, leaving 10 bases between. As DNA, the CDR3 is TGCGCCAGCAGCTTGGGGCAGGGTGGCTACGAGCAGTACTTC. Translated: CASSLGQGGYEQYF.

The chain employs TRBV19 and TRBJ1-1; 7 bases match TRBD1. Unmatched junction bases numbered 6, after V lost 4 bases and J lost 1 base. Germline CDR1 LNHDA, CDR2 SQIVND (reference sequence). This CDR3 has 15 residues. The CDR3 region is CASSTPTGWNTEAFF. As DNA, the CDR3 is TGTGCCAGTAGTACCCCGACAGGGTGGAACACTGAAGCTTTCTTT.

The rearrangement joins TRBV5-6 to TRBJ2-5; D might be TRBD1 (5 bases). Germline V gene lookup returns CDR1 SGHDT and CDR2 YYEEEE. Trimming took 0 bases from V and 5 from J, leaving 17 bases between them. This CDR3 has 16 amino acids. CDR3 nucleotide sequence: TGTGCCAGCAGCTTGGGCCCCCCGCAGGGTTCGGAGACCCAGTACTTC. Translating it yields CASSLGPPQGSETQYF.

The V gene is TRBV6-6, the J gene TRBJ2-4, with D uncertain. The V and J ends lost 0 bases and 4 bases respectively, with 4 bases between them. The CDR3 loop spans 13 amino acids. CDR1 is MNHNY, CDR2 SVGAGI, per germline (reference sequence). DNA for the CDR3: TGTGCCAGCAGTTACTCGGGAAAAAACATTCAGTACTTC. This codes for CASSYSGKNIQYF.

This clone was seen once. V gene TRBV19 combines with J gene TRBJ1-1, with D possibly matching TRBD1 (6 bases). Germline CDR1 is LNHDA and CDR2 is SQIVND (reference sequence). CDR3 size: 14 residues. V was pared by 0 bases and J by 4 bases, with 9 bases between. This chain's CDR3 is CASSIEGAGTEAFF. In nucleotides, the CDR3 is TGTGCCAGTAGTATAGAGGGGGCTGGCACTGAAGCTTTCTTT. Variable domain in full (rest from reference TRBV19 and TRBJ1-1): DGGITQSPKYLFRKEGQNVTLSCEQNLNHDAMYWYRQDPGQGLRLIYYSQIVNDFQKGDIAEGYSVSREKKESFPLTVTSAQKNPTAFYLCASSIEGAGTEAFFGQGTRLTVV.

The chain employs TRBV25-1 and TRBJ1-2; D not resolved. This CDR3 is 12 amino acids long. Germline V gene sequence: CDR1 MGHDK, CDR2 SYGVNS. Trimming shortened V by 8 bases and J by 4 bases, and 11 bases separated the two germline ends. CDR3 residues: CASGGRPYGYTF. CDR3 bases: TGTGCCAGCGGAGGGCGCCCCTATGGCTACACCTTC.

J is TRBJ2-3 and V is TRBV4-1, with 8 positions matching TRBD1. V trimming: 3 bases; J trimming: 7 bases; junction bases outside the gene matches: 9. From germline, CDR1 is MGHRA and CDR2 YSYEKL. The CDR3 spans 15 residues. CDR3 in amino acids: CASSHPTGGGNTQYF. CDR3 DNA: TGCGCCAGCAGCCACCCTACAGGGGGTGGGAATACGCAGTATTTT.

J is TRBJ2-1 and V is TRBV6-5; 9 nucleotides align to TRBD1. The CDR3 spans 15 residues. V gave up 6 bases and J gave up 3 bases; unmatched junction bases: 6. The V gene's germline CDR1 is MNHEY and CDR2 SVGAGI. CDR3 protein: CASSLRQGVYNEQFF. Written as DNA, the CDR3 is TGTGCCAGCAGCCTGAGACAGGGGGTCTACAATGAGCAGTTCTTC.

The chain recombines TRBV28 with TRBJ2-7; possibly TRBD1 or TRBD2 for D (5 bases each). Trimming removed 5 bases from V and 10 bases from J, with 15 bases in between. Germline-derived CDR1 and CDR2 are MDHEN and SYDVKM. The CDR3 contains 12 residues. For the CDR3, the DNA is TGTGCCAGCAGTCCAGGGACCCTGGGCCAGTACTTC. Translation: CASSPGTLGQYF.

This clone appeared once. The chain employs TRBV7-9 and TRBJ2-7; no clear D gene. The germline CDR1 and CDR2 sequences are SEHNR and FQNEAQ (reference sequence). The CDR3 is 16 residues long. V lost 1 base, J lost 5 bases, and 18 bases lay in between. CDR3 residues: CASSLGAPLQPHEQYF. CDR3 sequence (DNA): TGTGCCAGCAGCTTAGGGGCTCCTTTGCAACCCCACGAGCAGTACTTC.

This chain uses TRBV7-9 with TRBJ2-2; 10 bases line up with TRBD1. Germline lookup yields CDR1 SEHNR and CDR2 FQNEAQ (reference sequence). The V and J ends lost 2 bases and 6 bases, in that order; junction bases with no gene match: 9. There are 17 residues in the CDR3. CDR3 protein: CASSLLLGTGVPGELFF. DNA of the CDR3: TGTGCCAGCAGCTTATTATTGGGGACAGGGGTCCCCGGGGAGCTGTTTTTT.

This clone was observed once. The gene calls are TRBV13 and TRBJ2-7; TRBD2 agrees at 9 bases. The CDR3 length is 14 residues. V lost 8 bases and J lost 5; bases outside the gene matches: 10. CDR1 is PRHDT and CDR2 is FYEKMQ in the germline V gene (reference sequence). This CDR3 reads CASLNSSGTDEQYF. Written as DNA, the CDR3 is TGTGCCAGCTTGAATTCTAGCGGGACCGACGAGCAGTACTTC.

The CDR3 sequence is CASSLGGTQQFF. The CDR3 DNA reads as TGTGCCAGCAGCTTAGGGGGGACCCAGCAGTTCTTC. This chain joins TRBV7-9 and TRBJ2-1; tentatively, D is TRBD1 or TRBD2 (5 bases each). CDR3 length: 12 amino acids. V lost 1 base and J 11 bases, leaving 9 bases between the germline ends. CDR1 and CDR2 from the germline V gene are SEHNR and FQNEAQ (reference sequence).

CDR3 residues: CASSLIGRQETQYF. CDR3 bases: TGCGCCAGCAGCTTGATAGGAAGGCAAGAGACCCAGTACTTC. This chain uses TRBV5-1 with TRBJ2-5; D ambiguous. Trimming removed 1 base from V and 2 bases from J, with 9 bases in between. CDR1 SGHRS and CDR2 YFSETQ come from the germline V gene. The CDR3 is made up of 14 amino acids.